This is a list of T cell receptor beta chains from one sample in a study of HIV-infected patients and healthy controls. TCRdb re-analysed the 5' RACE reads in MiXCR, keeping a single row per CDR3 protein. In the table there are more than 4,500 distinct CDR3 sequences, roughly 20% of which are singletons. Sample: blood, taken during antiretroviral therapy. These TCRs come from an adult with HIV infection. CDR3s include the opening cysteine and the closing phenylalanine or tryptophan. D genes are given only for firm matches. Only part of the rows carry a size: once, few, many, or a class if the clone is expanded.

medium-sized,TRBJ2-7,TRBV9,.,CASSVAAGPYEQYF,TGTGCCAGCAGCGTAGCTGCGGGCCCCTACGAGCAGTACTTC
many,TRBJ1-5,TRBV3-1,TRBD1,CASSQGLGQGGNQPQHF,TGTGCCAGCAGCCAAGGACTGGGACAGGGTGGTAATCAGCCCCAGCATTTT
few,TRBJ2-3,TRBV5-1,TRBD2,CASSLVAGSDTQYF,TGCGCCAGCAGCTTGGTAGCGGGGTCAGATACGCAGTATTTT
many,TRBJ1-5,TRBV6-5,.,CASSYGAFSNQPQHF,TGTGCCAGCAGTTACGGTGCATTTAGCAATCAGCCCCAGCATTTT
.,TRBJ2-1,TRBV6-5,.,CASSYSQGFRHNEQFF,TGTGCCAGCAGTTACAGTCAGGGGTTTCGCCACAATGAGCAGTTCTTC
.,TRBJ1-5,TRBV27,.,CASSQDNSNQPQHF,TGTGCCAGCAGTCAGGACAATAGCAATCAGCCCCAGCATTTT
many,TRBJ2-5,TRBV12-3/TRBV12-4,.,CASSLVGGQETQYF,TGTGCCAGCAGTTTAGTCGGGGGCCAAGAGACCCAGTACTTC
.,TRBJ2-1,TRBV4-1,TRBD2,CASSQAGGVDEQFF,TGCGCCAGCAGCCAAGCGGGGGGGGTGGATGAGCAGTTCTTC
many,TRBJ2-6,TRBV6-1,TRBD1,CASSDPTGHGSGANVLTF,TGTGCCAGCAGTGACCCGACAGGGCACGGCTCTGGGGCCAACGTCCTGACTTTC
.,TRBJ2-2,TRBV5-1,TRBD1,CASSTSGTGAGELFF,TGCGCCAGCAGCACTTCCGGGACAGGGGCTGGGGAGCTGTTTTTT
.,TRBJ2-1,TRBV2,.,CASPKGMGGDEQFF,TGTGCCAGCCCCAAGGGGATGGGCGGGGATGAGCAGTTCTTC
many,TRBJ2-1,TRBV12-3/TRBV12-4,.,CASSLLPPPNEQFF,TGTGCCAGCAGCCTCCTTCCCCCGCCCAATGAGCAGTTCTTC
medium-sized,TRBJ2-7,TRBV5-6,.,CASSIQGRGYYEQYF,TGTGCCAGCAGCATTCAGGGGAGGGGCTACTACGAGCAGTACTTC
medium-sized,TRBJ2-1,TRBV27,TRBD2,CASSPAPPGTSGYNEQFF,TGTGCCAGCAGTCCCGCTCCCCCCGGGACTAGCGGGTACAATGAGCAGTTCTTC
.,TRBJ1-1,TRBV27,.,CASRPLTGLTEAFF,TGTGCCAGCAGACCCCTGACAGGCCTCACTGAAGCTTTCTTT
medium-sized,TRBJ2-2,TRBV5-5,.,CASSLGSSQVGAGELFF,TGTGCCAGCAGCTTAGGGTCGAGTCAGGTCGGCGCCGGGGAGCTGTTTTTT
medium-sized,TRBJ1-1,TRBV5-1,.,CASRKMNTEAFF,TGCGCCAGCAGAAAAATGAACACTGAAGCTTTCTTT
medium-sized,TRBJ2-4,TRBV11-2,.,CASSFLTGNKNIQYF,TGTGCCAGCAGCTTCTTGACAGGAAATAAAAACATTCAGTACTTC
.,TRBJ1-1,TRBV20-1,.,CSAREHLNTEALF,TGCAGTGCTAGAGAACATTTGAACACTGAAGCTTTATTT
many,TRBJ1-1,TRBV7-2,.,CASSLALRSHEAFF,TGTGCCAGCAGCTTAGCGCTCCGATCCCATGAAGCTTTCTTT
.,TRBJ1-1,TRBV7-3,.,CASSRGLTNTEAFF,TGTGCCAGCAGCCGGGGACTGACCAACACTGAAGCTTTCTTT
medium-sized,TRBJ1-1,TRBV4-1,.,CASSHYWGSEAFF,TGCGCCAGCAGCCATTACTGGGGATCTGAAGCTTTCTTT
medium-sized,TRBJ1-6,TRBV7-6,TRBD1,CASSLAVTGFHSPLHF,TGTGCCAGCAGCTTAGCTGTGACAGGGTTTCATTCACCCCTCCACTTT
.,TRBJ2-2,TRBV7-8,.,CASSLATTTTGELFF,TGTGCCAGCAGCTTAGCGACGACAACCACCGGGGAGCTGTTTTTT
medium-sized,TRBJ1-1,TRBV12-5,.,CASGQQGPLNTEAFF,TGTGCTAGTGGTCAACAGGGACCGTTGAACACTGAAGCTTTCTTT
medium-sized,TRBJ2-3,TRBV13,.,CASSLGADTQYF,TGTGCCAGCAGCTTGGGGGCAGATACACAGTATTTT
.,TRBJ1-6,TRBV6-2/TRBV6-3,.,CASSYTYRAGDSPLHF,TGTGCCAGCAGCTACACTTACAGGGCTGGAGATTCACCCCTCCACTTT
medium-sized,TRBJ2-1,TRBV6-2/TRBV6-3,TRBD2,CASSYGASGGDEQFF,TGTGCCAGCAGTTACGGGGCTAGCGGGGGAGATGAGCAGTTCTTC
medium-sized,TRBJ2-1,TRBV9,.,CASITSGTRGDEQFF,TGTGCCAGCATCACTTCCGGGACGAGGGGCGATGAGCAGTTCTTC
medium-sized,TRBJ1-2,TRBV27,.,CASSFTGAPNGYTF,TGTGCCAGCAGTTTTACGGGAGCTCCTAATGGCTACACCTTC
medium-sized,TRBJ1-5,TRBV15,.,CATTREGDQPQHF,TGTGCCACCACCAGAGAGGGGGATCAGCCCCAGCATTTT
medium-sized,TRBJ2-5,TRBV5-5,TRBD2,CASSLLGLGQETQYF,TGTGCCAGCAGCTTGTTGGGACTAGGGCAAGAGACCCAGTACTTC
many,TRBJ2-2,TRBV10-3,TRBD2,CATRGVGGELFF,TGTGCCACGCGGGGGGTCGGCGGGGAGCTGTTTTTT
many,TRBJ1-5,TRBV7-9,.,CASSLSAGAPDLNQPQHF,TGTGCCAGCAGCTTATCGGCAGGGGCTCCAGACCTCAATCAGCCCCAGCATTTT
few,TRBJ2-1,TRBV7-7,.,CASSLDSSSYNEQFF,TGTGCTAGCAGCCTCGACAGCAGCTCCTACAATGAGCAGTTCTTC
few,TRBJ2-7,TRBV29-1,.,CSVEDRRRGEEQYF,TGCAGCGTTGAAGATCGGCGCAGGGGAGAAGAGCAGTACTTC
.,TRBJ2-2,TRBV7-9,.,CASSLVGGSNTGELFF,TGTGCCAGCAGCTTAGTCGGGGGATCAAACACCGGGGAGCTGTTTTTT
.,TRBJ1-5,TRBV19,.,CASSPRLGRNNQPQHF,TGTGCCAGTAGTCCGCGTTTAGGTAGGAACAATCAGCCCCAGCATTTT
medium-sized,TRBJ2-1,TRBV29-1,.,CSVGFEYNEQFF,TGCAGCGTCGGGTTCGAATACAATGAGCAGTTCTTC
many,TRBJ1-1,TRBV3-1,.,CASSQDVTNTEAFF,TGTGCCAGCAGCCAAGATGTCACAAACACTGAAGCTTTCTTT
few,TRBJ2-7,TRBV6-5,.,CASSQGRGAYEQYF,TGTGCCAGCAGTCAGGGGAGAGGCGCCTACGAGCAGTACTTC
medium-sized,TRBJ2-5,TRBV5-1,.,CASSLGVGFAAQYF,TGCGCCAGCAGTCTCGGGGTAGGCTTCGCGGCCCAGTACTTC
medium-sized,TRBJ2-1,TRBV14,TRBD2,CASSISYLAGDNNEQFF,TGTGCCAGCAGTATCTCTTACTTAGCGGGGGATAACAATGAGCAGTTCTTC
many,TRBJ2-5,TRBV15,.,CATSRFGQMYQETQYF,TGTGCCACCAGCAGATTCGGACAAATGTACCAAGAGACCCAGTACTTC
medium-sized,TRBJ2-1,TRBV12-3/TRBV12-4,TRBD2,CASSSGTSNEQFF,TGTGCCAGCAGTTCCGGGACTAGTAATGAGCAGTTCTTC
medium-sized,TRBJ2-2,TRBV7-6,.,CASSLPPVNTGELFF,TGTGCCAGCAGTTTACCCCCAGTGAACACCGGGGAGCTGTTTTTT
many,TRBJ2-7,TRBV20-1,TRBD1,CSAGDRDYEQYF,TGCAGTGCTGGGGACAGGGACTACGAGCAGTACTTC
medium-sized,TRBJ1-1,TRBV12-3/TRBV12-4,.,CASSLRAAYEAFF,TGTGCCAGCAGTTTGCGGGCGGCCTATGAAGCTTTCTTT
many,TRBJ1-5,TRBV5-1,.,CASSFSINQPQHF,TGCGCCAGCAGCTTTTCAATCAATCAGCCCCAGCATTTT
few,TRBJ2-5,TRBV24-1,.,CATSPGRALQETQYF,TGTGCCACCAGTCCCGGACGGGCCCTACAAGAGACCCAGTACTTC
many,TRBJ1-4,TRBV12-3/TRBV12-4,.,CASSFPPGGGDEKLFF,TGTGCCAGCAGTTTTCCCCCCGGAGGGGGGGATGAAAAACTGTTTTTT
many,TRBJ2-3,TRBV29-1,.,CSVGVGEDF,TGCAGCGTTGGGGTGGGAGAGGATTTT